The rows below give T cell receptor beta chains drawn from one sample of a study of T cell responses to AZD1222 COVID-19 vaccine. The table came from immunoSEQ multiplex PCR; TCRdb's copy has only in-frame clones and leaves some out. Of 120,000 or so clones listed, roughly 91% were seen once; the top ten hold 4.4%. The specimen was peripheral blood, collected on day 0 of MenACWY control vaccination. These receptors were taken from an adult in good health. Each CDR3 is given with its conserved first and last residue. A D gene is named only where the DNA matches it firmly. Where a row states a size, it is once, few, many or the class of an expanded clone; other rows omit it.

j_call clone_size d_call cdr3_length v_call cdr3_nt cdr3_aa
TRBJ2-1 NA TRBD2 17 TRBV7-8 TGTGCCAGCAGCTTAGGGGCTAGCGGGGGTCGCTACAATGAGCAGTTCTTC CASSLGASGGRYNEQFF
TRBJ2-1 NA NA 16 TRBV14 TGTGCCAGCAGCCAAGTTTTTGGGACTCACTACAATGAGCAGTTCTTC CASSQVFGTHYNEQFF
TRBJ1-5 few TRBD1 18 TRBV2 TGTGCCAGCAGCCCCGAACGGACAGGGATCCTCGTCGGTCAGCCCCAGCATTTT CASSPERTGILVGQPQHF
TRBJ1-3 NA TRBD1 15 TRBV6-5 TGTGCCAGCAGTTACTCGACAGGGTCTGGAAACACCATATATTTT CASSYSTGSGNTIYF
TRBJ2-1 NA NA 14 TRBV6-5 TGTGCCAGCAGTTACCTCGGGACGGACAATGAGCAGTTCTTC CASSYLGTDNEQFF
TRBJ2-7 NA TRBD1 13 TRBV6-5 TGTGCCAGCAGGGGGACAGGGAGCTACGAGCAGTACTTC CASRGTGSYEQYF
TRBJ1-6 NA NA 16 TRBV4-3 TGCGCCAGCAGCCAAGATCTTTTGGGGCAGGAGTCACCCCTCCACTTT CASSQDLLGQESPLHF
TRBJ2-7 NA TRBD2 18 TRBV10-3 TGTGCCATCAGTGGGGCCCCTTTACGAGCAGCGGGAGGAGACGAGCAGTACTTC CAISGAPLRAAGGDEQYF
TRBJ1-6 many NA 20 TRBV6-4 TGTGCCAGCAGGGGTTTAAAAGGGAGGGCACCGAGCTCCTATAATTCACCCCTCCACTTT CASRGLKGRAPSSYNSPLHF
TRBJ1-2 NA NA 13 TRBV28 TGTGCCAGCAGTTTATTCACAGGACTCGGCTACACCTTC CASSLFTGLGYTF
TRBJ2-1 NA TRBD2 15 TRBV6-2/TRBV6-3 TGTGCCAGCAGCTTGACTAGCGGGGGGGCCAGCGAGCAGTTCTTC CASSLTSGGASEQFF
TRBJ2-2 once NA 15 TRBV7-8 TGTGCCAGCAGGAGCGGGACAACGAACACCGGGGAGCTGTTTTTT CASRSGTTNTGELFF
TRBJ1-2 NA TRBD1 13 TRBV5-4 TGTGCCAGCAGCTATGGACAGGGTGGAGGCTACACCTTC CASSYGQGGGYTF